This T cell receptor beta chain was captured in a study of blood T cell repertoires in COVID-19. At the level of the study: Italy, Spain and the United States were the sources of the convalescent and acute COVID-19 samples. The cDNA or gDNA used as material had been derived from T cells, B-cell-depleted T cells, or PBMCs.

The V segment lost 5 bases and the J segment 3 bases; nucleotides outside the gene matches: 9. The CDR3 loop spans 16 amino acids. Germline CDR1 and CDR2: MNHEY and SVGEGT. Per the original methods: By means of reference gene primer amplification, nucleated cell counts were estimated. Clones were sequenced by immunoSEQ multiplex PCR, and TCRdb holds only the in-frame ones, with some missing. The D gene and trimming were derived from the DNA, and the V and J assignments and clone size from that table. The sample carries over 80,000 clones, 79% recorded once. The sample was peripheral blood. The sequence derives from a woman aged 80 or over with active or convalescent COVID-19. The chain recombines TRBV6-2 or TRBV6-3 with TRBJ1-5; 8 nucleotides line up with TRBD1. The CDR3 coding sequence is TGTGCCAGCAGTCACCGGGACAGGCCCACCAATCAGCCCCAGCATTTT. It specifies CASSHRDRPTNQPQHF.